These 14 T cell receptor beta chains came from one sample sequenced in a study of OX40 agonist ivuxolimab in advanced cancers. The assay was immunoSEQ multiplex PCR, and TCRdb's table has in-frame clones only and misses some. The repertoire holds about 80,000 clones, with around 90% as singletons. The sequencing used CD4+ or CD8+ T cells sorted from blood, collected in a trial of the OX40 agonist ivuxolimab. These receptor sequences come from an adult with an advanced solid tumor such as melanoma, head and neck, liver or kidney cancer.

The chain carries TRBV28 and TRBJ2-7, with D perhaps matching TRBD2 (6 bases). Germline V gene lookup returns CDR1 MDHEN and CDR2 SYDVKM. V lost 4 bases, J lost 3 bases, and 19 bases lay in between. This CDR3 has 16 residues. The CDR3 DNA follows: TGTGCCAGCAGTTCCCCTCATGGGTTGCGGGGCTACGAGCAGTACTTC. It yields the protein CASSSPHGLRGYEQYF.

The table lists this clone with a few counts. V and J are TRBV14 and TRBJ2-2; D ambiguous. V dropped 1 base and J dropped 8 bases, with 8 bases sitting between them. The CDR3 loop spans 13 amino acids. From germline, CDR1 is SGHDN and CDR2 FVKESK. CDR3 protein: CASSQVVAGELFF. For the CDR3, the DNA is TGTGCCAGCAGCCAAGTAGTCGCAGGGGAGCTGTTTTTT. Full variable domain (remainder filled in from reference TRBV14 and TRBJ2-2): EAGVTQFPSHSVIEKGQTVTLRCDPISGHDNLYWYRRVMGKEIKFLLHFVKESKQDESGMPNNRFLAERTGGTYSTLKVQPAELEDSGVYFCASSQVVAGELFFGEGSRLTVL.

This rearrangement joins TRBV7-6 to TRBJ2-2, with 8 bases matching TRBD2. Trimming took 3 bases from V and 4 from J; bases not matched to a gene: 4. This CDR3 is built from 15 residues. The germline V gene encodes CDR1 SGHVS and CDR2 FNYEAQ. The CDR3 loop reads CASSLSGGVTGELFF. The CDR3 nucleotides are TGTGCCAGCAGCTTGAGCGGGGGTGTCACCGGGGAGCTGTTTTTT.

The chain combines TRBV4-1 with TRBJ1-5, with D uncertain. The V end was cut by 2 bases, the J end by 1 base, with 9 bases between. The germline V gene encodes CDR1 MGHRA and CDR2 YSYEKL. The CDR3 is made up of 15 amino acids. The CDR3 spells CASSQSGESNQPQHF. DNA of the CDR3: TGCGCCAGCAGCCAATCCGGGGAGAGCAATCAGCCCCAGCATTTT.

Only one count was recorded for this clone. The chain employs TRBV18 and TRBJ2-7; 8 bases map to TRBD2. Germline V CDR1 and CDR2: KGHSH, LQKENI. Unmatched junction bases numbered 1, after V lost 6 bases and J lost 0 bases. The CDR3 is 13 residues long. The CDR3 DNA is TGTGCCAGCTCCGGGGGGGACTCCTACGAGCAGTACTTC. Encoded protein: CASSGGDSYEQYF. Complete variable domain (other parts from reference TRBV18 and TRBJ2-7): NAGVMQNPRHLVRRRGQEARLRCSPMKGHSHVYWYRQLPEEGLKFMVYLQKENIIDESGMPKERFSAEFPKEGPSILRIQQVVRGDSAAYFCASSGGDSYEQYFGPGTRLTVT.

V and J are TRBV19 and TRBJ1-6, with D unresolved. This CDR3 has 12 amino acids. CDR1 and CDR2 from the germline V gene are LNHDA and SQIVND (reference sequence). Trimming removed 6 bases from V and 6 bases from J, with 6 bases in between. The CDR3 coding sequence is TGTGCCAGTAGCTGGAGTAATTCACCCCTCCACTTT. Translation: CASSWSNSPLHF. The complete variable domain, with remaining parts taken from reference TRBV19 and TRBJ1-6, reads DGGITQSPKYLFRKEGQNVTLSCEQNLNHDAMYWYRQDPGQGLRLIYYSQIVNDFQKGDIAEGYSVSREKKESFPLTVTSAQKNPTAFYLCASSWSNSPLHFGNGTRLTVT.

The chain links TRBV7-8 to TRBJ1-5, with D maybe TRBD1 (5 bases). The CDR3 contains 15 residues. Looked up from germline, CDR1 is SGHVS and CDR2 is FQNEAQ. V was cut by 1 base and J by 7 bases, with 14 bases left in between. The CDR3 region is CASSLVRGARQPQHF. For the CDR3, the DNA is TGTGCCAGCAGCTTAGTTCGCGGGGCCCGGCAGCCCCAGCATTTT. The variable domain in full, with the rest retrieved from reference TRBV7-8 and TRBJ1-5, is GAGVSQSPRYKVAKRGQDVALRCDPISGHVSLFWYQQALGQGPEFLTYFQNEAQLDKSGLPSDRFFAERPEGSVSTLKIQRTQQEDSAVYLCASSLVRGARQPQHFGDGTRLSIL.

The chain links TRBV5-3 to TRBJ1-1; no definite D call. TRBV5-3 is an ORF, with its function uncertain. There are 14 residues in the CDR3. Deletions cut 3 bases from V and 3 bases from J, with 12 bases between. The CDR3 is CARSWEEEDTEAFF. The CDR3 DNA is TGTGCCAGAAGCTGGGAGGAGGAGGACACTGAAGCTTTCTTT.

V usage is TRBV4-3 and J usage is TRBJ2-5, with 7 nucleotides matching TRBD1. This CDR3 is 17 amino acids long. V lost 0 bases, J lost 2 bases, and 9 bases stayed unmatched. Germline V lookup: CDR1 LGHNA, CDR2 YSLEER. The CDR3 DNA reads as TGCGCCAGCAGCCAAGAAGCCCCCGGGACAGCACAAGAGACCCAGTACTTC. Protein product: CASSQEAPGTAQETQYF.

CDR3 sequence reads: CASSLAGAGRYTF. Written as DNA, the CDR3 is TGCGCCAGCAGCTTGGCAGGCGCCGGTCGCTACACCTTC. The rearrangement joins TRBV5-1 to TRBJ1-2, with no clear D. The CDR3 contains 13 residues. Trimming removed 0 bases from V and 9 bases from J, with 12 bases in between. Per germline, CDR1 SGHRS and CDR2 YFSETQ.

A few counts support this clone. V usage is TRBV29-1 and J usage is TRBJ1-1; tentatively, D is TRBD1 (6 bases). V was clipped by 2 bases and J by 4 bases, with 11 bases between them. Germline lookup yields CDR1 SQVTM and CDR2 ANQGSEA. This CDR3 has 13 amino acids. CDR3 in DNA: TGCAGCGTTGAAACGGGACACTCCACTGAAGCTTTCTTT. It yields the protein CSVETGHSTEAFF.

CDR3 in DNA: TGCAGCGTTGACACTAGCGGGAGTTATACGCAGTATTTT. Residues: CSVDTSGSYTQYF. The chain carries TRBV29-1 and TRBJ2-3; 11 bases align to TRBD2. With 3 bases clipped from V and 7 bases from J, the junction kept 3 bases outside the gene matches. Germline loops: CDR1 SQVTM, CDR2 ANQGSEA. The CDR3 length is 13 residues.

V gene TRBV7-2 combines with J gene TRBJ2-2, with a possible D match to TRBD2 (6 bases). The CDR3 has 14 residues. Germline V gene sequence: CDR1 SGHTA, CDR2 FQGNSA. V shed 9 bases and J shed 6 bases, with 17 bases lying between them. The CDR3 DNA reads TGTGCCAGTTGGGAGGACCTAGGGGCCGGGGAGCTGTTTTTT. It encodes CASWEDLGAGELFF.

This chain joins TRBV4-3 and TRBJ1-1, with 9 bases matching TRBD1. This CDR3 region has 15 residues. The J segment lost 11 bases and the V segment lost 1 base, leaving 11 bases of the junction unmatched. CDR1 LGHNA and CDR2 YSLEER come from the germline V gene. The CDR3 sequence is CASSQGGQGPEWAFF. The CDR3, as DNA: TGCGCCAGCAGCCAAGGAGGACAGGGGCCCGAGTGGGCTTTCTTT.